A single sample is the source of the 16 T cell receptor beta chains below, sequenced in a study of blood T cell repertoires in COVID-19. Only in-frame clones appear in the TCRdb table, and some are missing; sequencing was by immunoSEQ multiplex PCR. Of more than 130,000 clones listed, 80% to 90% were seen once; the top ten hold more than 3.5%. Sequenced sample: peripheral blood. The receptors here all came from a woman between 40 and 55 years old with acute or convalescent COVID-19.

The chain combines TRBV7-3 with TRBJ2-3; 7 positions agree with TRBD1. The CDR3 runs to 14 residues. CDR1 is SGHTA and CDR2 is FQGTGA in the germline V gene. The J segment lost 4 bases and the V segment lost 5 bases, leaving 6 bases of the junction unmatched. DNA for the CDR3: TGTGCCAGCAGCCCCTCGACAGGGCCAGATACGCAGTATTTT. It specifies CASSPSTGPDTQYF.

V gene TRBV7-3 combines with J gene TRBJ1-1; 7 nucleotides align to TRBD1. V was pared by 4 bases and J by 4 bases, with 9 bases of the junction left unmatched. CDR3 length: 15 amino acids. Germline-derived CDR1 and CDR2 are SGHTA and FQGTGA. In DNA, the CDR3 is TGTGCCAGCAGCTCTCGGGGACAGCGGAGCACTGAAGCTTTCTTT. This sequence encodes CASSSRGQRSTEAFF.

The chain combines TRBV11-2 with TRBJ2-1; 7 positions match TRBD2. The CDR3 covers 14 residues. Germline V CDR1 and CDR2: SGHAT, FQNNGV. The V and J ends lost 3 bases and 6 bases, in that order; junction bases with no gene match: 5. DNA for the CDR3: TGTGCCAGCAGCTTGGGTAGCGGGTTCAATGAGCAGTTCTTC. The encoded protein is CASSLGSGFNEQFF.

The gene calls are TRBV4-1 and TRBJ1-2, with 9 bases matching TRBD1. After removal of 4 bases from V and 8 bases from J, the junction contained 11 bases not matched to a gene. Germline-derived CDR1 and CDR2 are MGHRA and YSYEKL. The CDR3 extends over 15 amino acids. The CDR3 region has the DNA TGCGCCAGCAGCCCCCGCCGGACAGGGGTTGAGGGCTACACCTTC. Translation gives CASSPRRTGVEGYTF.

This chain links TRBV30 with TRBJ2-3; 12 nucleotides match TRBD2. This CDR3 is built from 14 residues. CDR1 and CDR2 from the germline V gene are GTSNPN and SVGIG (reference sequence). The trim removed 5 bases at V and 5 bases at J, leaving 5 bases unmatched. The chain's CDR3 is CAWGTSGSKDTQYF. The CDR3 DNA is TGTGCCTGGGGGACTAGCGGGTCCAAAGATACGCAGTATTTT.

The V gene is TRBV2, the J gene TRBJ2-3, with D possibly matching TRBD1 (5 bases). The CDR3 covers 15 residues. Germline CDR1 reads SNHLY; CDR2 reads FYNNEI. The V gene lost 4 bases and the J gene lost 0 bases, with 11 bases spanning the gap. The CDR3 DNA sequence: TGTGCCAGCAGTGTCAGGGCTACTAGCACAGATACGCAGTATTTT. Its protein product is CASSVRATSTDTQYF.

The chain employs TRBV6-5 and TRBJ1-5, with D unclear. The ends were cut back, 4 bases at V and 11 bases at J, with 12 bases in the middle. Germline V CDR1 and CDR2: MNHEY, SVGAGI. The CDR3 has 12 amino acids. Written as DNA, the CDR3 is TGTGCCAGCAGTTCCTCTGACCGGGCCCAGCATTTT. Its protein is CASSSSDRAQHF.

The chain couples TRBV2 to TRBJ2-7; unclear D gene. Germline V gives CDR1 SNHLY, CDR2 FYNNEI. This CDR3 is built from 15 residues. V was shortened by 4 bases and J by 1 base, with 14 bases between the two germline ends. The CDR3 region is CASSVELMVSYEQYF. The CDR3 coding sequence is TGTGCCAGCAGTGTAGAGCTGATGGTATCCTACGAGCAGTACTTC.

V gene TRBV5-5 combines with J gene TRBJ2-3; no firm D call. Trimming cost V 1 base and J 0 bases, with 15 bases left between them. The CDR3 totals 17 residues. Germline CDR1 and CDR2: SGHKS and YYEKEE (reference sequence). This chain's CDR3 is CASSLFVGQASTDTQYF. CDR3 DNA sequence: TGTGCCAGCAGCTTGTTCGTTGGGCAGGCTAGCACAGATACGCAGTATTTT.

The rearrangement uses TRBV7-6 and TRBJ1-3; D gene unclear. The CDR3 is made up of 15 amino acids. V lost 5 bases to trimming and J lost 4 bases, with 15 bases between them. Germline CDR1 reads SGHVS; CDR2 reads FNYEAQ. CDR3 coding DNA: TGTGCCAGCAGCCCTTCTGGGAGTTTCGGAAACACCATATATTTT. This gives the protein CASSPSGSFGNTIYF.

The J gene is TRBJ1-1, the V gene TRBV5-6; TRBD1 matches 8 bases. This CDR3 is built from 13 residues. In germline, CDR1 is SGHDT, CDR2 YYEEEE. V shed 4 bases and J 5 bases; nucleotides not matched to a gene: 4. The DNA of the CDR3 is TGTGCCAGCAGCACTACAGGGGGAACTGAAGCTTTCTTT. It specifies CASSTTGGTEAFF.

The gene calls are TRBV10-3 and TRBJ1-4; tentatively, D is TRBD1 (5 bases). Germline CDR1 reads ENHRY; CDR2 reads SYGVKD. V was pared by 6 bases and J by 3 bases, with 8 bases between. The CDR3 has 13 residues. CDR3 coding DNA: TGTGCCATCAGACAGGCAGCTAATGAAAAACTGTTTTTT. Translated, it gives CAIRQAANEKLFF.

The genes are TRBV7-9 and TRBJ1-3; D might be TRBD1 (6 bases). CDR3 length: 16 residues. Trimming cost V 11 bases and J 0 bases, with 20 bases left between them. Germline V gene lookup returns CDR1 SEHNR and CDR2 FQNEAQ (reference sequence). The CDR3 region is CACTPQGPSSGNTIYF. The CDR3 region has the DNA TGTGCCTGCACCCCGCAGGGGCCCAGCTCTGGAAACACCATATATTTT.

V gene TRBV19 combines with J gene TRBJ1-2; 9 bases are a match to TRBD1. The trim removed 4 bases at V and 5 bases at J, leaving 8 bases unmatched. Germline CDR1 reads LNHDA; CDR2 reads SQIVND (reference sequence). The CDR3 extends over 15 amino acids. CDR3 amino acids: CASSTWDREWYGYTF. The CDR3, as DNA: TGTGCCAGTAGTACCTGGGACAGGGAGTGGTATGGCTACACCTTC.

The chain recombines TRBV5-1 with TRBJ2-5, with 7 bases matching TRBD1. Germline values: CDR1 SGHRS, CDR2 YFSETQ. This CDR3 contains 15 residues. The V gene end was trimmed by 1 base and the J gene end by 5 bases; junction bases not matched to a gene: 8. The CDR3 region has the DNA TGCGCCAGCAGCTTGCAGGCAGGGGGTAGGGAGACCCAGTACTTC. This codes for CASSLQAGGRETQYF.

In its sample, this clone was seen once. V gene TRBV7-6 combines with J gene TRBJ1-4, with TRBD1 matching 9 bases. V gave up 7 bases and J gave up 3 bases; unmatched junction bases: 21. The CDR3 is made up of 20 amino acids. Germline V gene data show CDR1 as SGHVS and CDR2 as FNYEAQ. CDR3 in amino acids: CASKGGLQGRGDRANEKLFF. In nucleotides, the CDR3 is TGTGCCAGCAAAGGTGGGTTACAGGGTCGCGGGGACAGGGCTAATGAAAAACTGTTTTTT.